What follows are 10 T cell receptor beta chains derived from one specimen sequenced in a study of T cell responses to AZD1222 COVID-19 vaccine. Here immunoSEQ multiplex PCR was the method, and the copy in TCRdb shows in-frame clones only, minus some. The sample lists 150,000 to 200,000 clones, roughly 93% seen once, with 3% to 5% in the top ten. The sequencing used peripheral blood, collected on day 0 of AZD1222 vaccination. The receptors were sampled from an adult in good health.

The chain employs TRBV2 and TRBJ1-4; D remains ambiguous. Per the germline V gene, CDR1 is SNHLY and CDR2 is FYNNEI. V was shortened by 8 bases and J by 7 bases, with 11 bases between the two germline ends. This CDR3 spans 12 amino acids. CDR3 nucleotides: TGTGCCAGCTGGCAGCAGGTTGAAAAACTGTTTTTT. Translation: CASWQQVEKLFF.

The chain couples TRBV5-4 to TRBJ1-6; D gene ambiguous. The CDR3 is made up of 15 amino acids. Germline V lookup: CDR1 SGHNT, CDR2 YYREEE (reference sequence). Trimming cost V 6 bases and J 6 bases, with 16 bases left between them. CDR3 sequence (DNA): TGTGCCAGCACCCGGCGGGGTACTTTTAATTCACCCCTCCACTTT. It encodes CASTRRGTFNSPLHF. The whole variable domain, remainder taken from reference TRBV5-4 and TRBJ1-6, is ETGVTQSPTHLIKTRGQQVTLRCSSQSGHNTVSWYQQALGQGPQFIFQYYREEENGRGNFPPRFSGLQFPNYSSELNVNALELDDSALYLCASTRRGTFNSPLHFGNGTRLTVT.

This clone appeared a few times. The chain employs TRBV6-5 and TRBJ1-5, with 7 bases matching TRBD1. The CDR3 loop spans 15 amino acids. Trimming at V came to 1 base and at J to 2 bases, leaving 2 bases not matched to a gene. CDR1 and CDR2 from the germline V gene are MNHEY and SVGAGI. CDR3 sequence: CASSYYTGGNQPQHF. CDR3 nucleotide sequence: TGTGCCAGCAGTTACTACACAGGGGGCAATCAGCCCCAGCATTTT.

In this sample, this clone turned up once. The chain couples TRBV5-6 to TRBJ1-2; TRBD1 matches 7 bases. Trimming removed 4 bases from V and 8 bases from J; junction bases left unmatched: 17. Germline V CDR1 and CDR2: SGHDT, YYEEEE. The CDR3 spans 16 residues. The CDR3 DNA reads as TGTGCCAGCAGCCTCCCTCAGGGGGTGCGAGTTAAAGGCTACACCTTC. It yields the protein CASSLPQGVRVKGYTF.

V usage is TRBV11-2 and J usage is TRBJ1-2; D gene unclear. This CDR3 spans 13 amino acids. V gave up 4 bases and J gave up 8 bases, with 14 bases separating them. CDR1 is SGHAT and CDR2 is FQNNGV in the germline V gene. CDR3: CASSSWTSGGYTF. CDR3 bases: TGTGCCAGCAGCTCCTGGACCTCCGGCGGCTACACCTTC. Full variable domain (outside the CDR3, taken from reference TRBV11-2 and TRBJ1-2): EAGVAQSPRYKIIEKRQSVAFWCNPISGHATLYWYQQILGQGPKLLIQFQNNGVVDDSQLPKDRFSAERLKGVDSTLKIQPAKLEDSAVYLCASSSWTSGGYTFGSGTRLTVV.

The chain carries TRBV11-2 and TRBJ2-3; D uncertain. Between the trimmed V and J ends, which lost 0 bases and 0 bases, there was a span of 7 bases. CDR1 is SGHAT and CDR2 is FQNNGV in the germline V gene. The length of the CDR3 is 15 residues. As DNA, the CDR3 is TGTGCCAGCAGCTTAGAGATAACTAGCACAGATACGCAGTATTTT. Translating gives CASSLEITSTDTQYF.

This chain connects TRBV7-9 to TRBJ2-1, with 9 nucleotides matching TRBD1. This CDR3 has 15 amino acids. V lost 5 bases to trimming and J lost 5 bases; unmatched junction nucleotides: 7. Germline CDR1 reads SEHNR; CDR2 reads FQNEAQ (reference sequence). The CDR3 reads CASSTWTGAHNEQFF. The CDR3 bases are TGTGCCAGCAGCACATGGACAGGGGCGCACAATGAGCAGTTCTTC. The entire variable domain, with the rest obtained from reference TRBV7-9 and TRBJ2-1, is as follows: DTGVSQNPRHKITKRGQNVTFRCDPISEHNRLYWYRQTLGQGPEFLTYFQNEAQLEKSRLLSDRFSAERPKGSFSTLEIQRTEQGDSAMYLCASSTWTGAHNEQFFGPGTRLTVL.

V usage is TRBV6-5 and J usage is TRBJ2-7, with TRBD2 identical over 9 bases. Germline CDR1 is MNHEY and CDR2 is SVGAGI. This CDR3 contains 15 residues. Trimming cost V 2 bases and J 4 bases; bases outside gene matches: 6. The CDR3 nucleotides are TGTGCCAGCAGTTACATGACTAGCGGAGAATACGAGCAGTACTTC. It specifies CASSYMTSGEYEQYF.

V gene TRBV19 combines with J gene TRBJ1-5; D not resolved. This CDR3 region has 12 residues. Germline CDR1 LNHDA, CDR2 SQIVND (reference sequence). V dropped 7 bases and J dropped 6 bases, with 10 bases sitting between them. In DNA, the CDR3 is TGTGCCAGTAATTTATTGAGTCAGCCCCAGCATTTT. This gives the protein CASNLLSQPQHF. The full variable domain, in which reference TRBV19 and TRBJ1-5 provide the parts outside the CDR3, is DGGITQSPKYLFRKEGQNVTLSCEQNLNHDAMYWYRQDPGQGLRLIYYSQIVNDFQKGDIAEGYSVSREKKESFPLTVTSAQKNPTAFYLCASNLLSQPQHFGDGTRLSIL.

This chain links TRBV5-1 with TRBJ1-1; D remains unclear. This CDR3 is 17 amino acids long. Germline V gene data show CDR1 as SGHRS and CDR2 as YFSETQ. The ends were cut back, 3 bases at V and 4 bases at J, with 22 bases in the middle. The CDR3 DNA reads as TGCGCCAGCAGCTCCCGGACGGGCTCGGGTGGGAGCACTGAAGCTTTCTTT. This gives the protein CASSSRTGSGGSTEAFF.